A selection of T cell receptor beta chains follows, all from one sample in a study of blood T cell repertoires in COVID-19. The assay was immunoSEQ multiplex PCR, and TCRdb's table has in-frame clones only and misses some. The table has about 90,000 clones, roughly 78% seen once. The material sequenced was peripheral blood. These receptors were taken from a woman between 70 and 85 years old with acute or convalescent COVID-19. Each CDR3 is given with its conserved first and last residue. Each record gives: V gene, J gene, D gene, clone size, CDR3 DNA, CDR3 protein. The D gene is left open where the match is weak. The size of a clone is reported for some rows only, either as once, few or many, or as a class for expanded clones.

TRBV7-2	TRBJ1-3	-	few	TGTGCCAGCAGCTTAGAACCAGGGCTGGGAAACACCATATATTTT	CASSLEPGLGNTIYF
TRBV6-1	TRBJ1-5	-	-	TGTGCCAGCCGTGACAGTCCTAGCAATCAGCCCCAGCATTTT	CASRDSPSNQPQHF
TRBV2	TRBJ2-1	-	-	TGTGCCAGCAGTGAAGTGCGTGAGCAGTTCTTC	CASSEVREQFF
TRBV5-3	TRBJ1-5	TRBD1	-	TGTGCCAGACAACCGGGACAGAGATCGCAGCCCCAGCATTTT	CARQPGQRSQPQHF
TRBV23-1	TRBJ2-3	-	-	TGCGCCAGCACAAAACCCCGGGTACAGGGTCCCAACACAGATACGCAGTATTTT	CASTKPRVQGPNTDTQYF
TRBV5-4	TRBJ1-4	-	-	TGTGCCAGCAGCTTGGGAACACCAACTAATGAAAAACTGTTTTTT	CASSLGTPTNEKLFF
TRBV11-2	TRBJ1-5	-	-	TGTGCCAGCAGCTTAAACAGTGGAGGGCCCCAGCATTTT	CASSLNSGGPQHF
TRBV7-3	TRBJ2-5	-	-	TGTGCCAGCAGCTTAACGGCCGCAGATCAAGAGACCCAGTACTTC	CASSLTAADQETQYF
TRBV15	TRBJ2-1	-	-	TGTGCCACCAGCAGAACTAGGACCCCATCTATGCCCAATGAGCAGTTCTTC	CATSRTRTPSMPNEQFF
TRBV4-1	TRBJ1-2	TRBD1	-	TGCGCCAGCAGCCAAGTTGGGGACAGGGTATATGGCTACACCTTC	CASSQVGDRVYGYTF
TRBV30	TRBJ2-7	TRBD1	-	TGTGCCTGGACAACAGGGGTCGAGCAGTACTTC	CAWTTGVEQYF
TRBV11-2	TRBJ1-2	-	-	TGTGCCAGCAGCCCCCGCGGTGGGAGTTCGAATGGCTACACCTTC	CASSPRGGSSNGYTF
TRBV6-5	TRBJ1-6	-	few	TGTGCCAGCAACTTCGGAGATGGATATAATTCACCCCTCCACTTT	CASNFGDGYNSPLHF
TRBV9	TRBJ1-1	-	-	TGTGCCAGCAGCGTTTCAGGGGTCACTGAAGCTTTCTTT	CASSVSGVTEAFF
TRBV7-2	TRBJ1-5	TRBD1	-	TGTGCCAGCAGCTTAGGTGTGGGGGACAGGTCGGAGCAGCCCCAGCATTTT	CASSLGVGDRSEQPQHF
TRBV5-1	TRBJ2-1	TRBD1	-	TGCGCCAGCAGCCCGGAGGGGACAGGGTCCTATGAGCAGTTCTTC	CASSPEGTGSYEQFF
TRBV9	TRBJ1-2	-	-	TGTGCCAGCAGCCCCGTCGACTATGGCTACACCTTC	CASSPVDYGYTF
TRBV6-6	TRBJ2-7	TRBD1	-	TGTGCCAGCAGTTACGGCAGGGGGCACCACGAGCAGTACTTC	CASSYGRGHHEQYF
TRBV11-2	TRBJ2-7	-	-	TGTGCCAGCAGCATACGAAGACTAGGACAGCAGTACTTC	CASSIRRLGQQYF
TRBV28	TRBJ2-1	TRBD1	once	TGTGCCAGCAGTTCCCCCGGGACAGGGACCTACAATGAGCAGTTCTTC	CASSSPGTGTYNEQFF
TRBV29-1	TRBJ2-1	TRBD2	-	TGCAGCGGAGGGACTAGCGGGAGTATGCCCGAGTTCTTC	CSGGTSGSMPEFF
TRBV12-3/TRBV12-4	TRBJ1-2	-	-	TGTGCCAGCGGGGAGACGATTAACTATGGCTACACCTTC	CASGETINYGYTF
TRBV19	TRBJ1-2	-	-	TGTGCCAGTAGTATTTGGGGAGTGGAGTTTGGCTACACCTTC	CASSIWGVEFGYTF
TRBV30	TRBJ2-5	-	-	TGTGCTTGGTCAGGGAAAGAGACCCAGTACTTC	CAWSGKETQYF
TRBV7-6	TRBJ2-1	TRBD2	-	TGTGCCAGCAGCTTAACTAGCGGGAGATCCTACAATGAGCAGTTCTTC	CASSLTSGRSYNEQFF
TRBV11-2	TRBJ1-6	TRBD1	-	TGTGCCAGCACCAAAGAGGGGACAGGGCGCAATTCACCCCTCCACTTT	CASTKEGTGRNSPLHF
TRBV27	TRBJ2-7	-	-	TGTGCCAGCAGTTCCCTCGGACATTTCTACGAGCAGTACTTC	CASSSLGHFYEQYF
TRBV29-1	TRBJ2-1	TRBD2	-	TGCAGCGGAATCGGGACTAGCGGGGGGTCCTACAATGAGCAGTTCTTC	CSGIGTSGGSYNEQFF
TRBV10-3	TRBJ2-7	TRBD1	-	TGTGCCATTCTACCGGGACAGGGCGACGAGCAGTACTTC	CAILPGQGDEQYF
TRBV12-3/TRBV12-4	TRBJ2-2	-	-	TGTGCCAGCGGACAGAACACCGGGGAGCTGTTTTTT	CASGQNTGELFF
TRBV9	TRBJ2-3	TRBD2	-	TGTGCCAGCAGCGTAGGGCTAGGAACTAGCGATACAGATACGCAGTATTTT	CASSVGLGTSDTDTQYF